A selection of T cell receptor beta chains follows, all from one sample in a study of response to subunit inactivated influenza vaccine. TCRdb reanalysed the RT-PCR reads using MiXCR and keeps one entry per CDR3 protein. The table lists fewer than 550,000 distinct CDR3 sequences, 25% of them singletons. Here the sequenced sample was CD4+ T cells sorted from PBMCs, taken more than 4 days after vaccination. The receptors stem from a man between 45 and 60 years old who received an inactivated influenza vaccine. CDR3s include the opening cysteine and the closing phenylalanine or tryptophan. The order of the fields is CDR3 protein, CDR3 DNA, D gene, clone size, J gene, V gene. The D gene is left open where the match is weak. The listing skips clone size in some rows; elsewhere it reads once, few, many or a size class.

CDR3aa: CASSLGLQGRETQYF
CDR3nt: TGTGCCAGCAGCTTAGGGCTGCAGGGGCGAGAGACCCAGTACTTC
d_gene: .
abundance: few
j_gene: TRBJ2-5
v_gene: TRBV7-2

CDR3aa: CASRPGGGDEQFF
CDR3nt: TGTGCCAGCAGGCCCGGGGGGGGGGATGAGCAGTTCTTC
d_gene: TRBD2
abundance: few
j_gene: TRBJ2-1
v_gene: TRBV27

CDR3aa: CASSPLTGTGGNEQFF
CDR3nt: TGTGCCAGCAGCCCCTTAACCGGGACAGGGGGAAATGAGCAGTTCTTC
d_gene: TRBD1
abundance: .
j_gene: TRBJ2-1
v_gene: TRBV7-2

CDR3aa: CASSYGISSYEQYF
CDR3nt: TGTGCCAGCAGTTACGGGATCAGCTCCTACGAGCAGTACTTC
d_gene: .
abundance: .
j_gene: TRBJ2-7
v_gene: TRBV6-5

CDR3aa: CASSLGAGGPNEQFF
CDR3nt: TGCGCCAGCAGCTTAGGAGCGGGAGGGCCTAATGAGCAGTTCTTC
d_gene: TRBD2
abundance: .
j_gene: TRBJ2-1
v_gene: TRBV5-1

CDR3aa: CASSSGLAGPSYEQYF
CDR3nt: TGTGCCAGCAGCTCCGGACTAGCGGGACCGTCCTACGAGCAGTACTTC
d_gene: TRBD2
abundance: once
j_gene: TRBJ2-7
v_gene: TRBV7-2

CDR3aa: CSARDLPSGSHEQYF
CDR3nt: TGCAGTGCTAGAGATCTTCCTAGCGGGAGTCACGAGCAGTACTTC
d_gene: TRBD2
abundance: .
j_gene: TRBJ2-7
v_gene: TRBV20-1

CDR3aa: CASSRPGFAGNTIYF
CDR3nt: TGTGCCAGCAGTCGTCCAGGGTTTGCTGGAAACACCATATATTTT
d_gene: .
abundance: .
j_gene: TRBJ1-3
v_gene: TRBV7-9

CDR3aa: CASSSTWRAGDRSYEQYF
CDR3nt: TGTGCCAGCAGCTCAACGTGGCGGGCCGGTGACCGCTCCTACGAGCAGTACTTC
d_gene: .
abundance: once
j_gene: TRBJ2-7
v_gene: TRBV5-5

CDR3aa: CATRGYTGTTNEKLFF
CDR3nt: TGTGCCACCAGAGGGTACACCGGAACAACTAATGAAAAACTGTTTTTT
d_gene: .
abundance: .
j_gene: TRBJ1-4
v_gene: TRBV24-1

CDR3aa: CASSLAPVMNTEAFF
CDR3nt: TGTGCCAGCAGCTTAGCGCCGGTCATGAACACTGAAGCTTTCTTT
d_gene: .
abundance: .
j_gene: TRBJ1-1
v_gene: TRBV7-2

CDR3aa: CASTPDGRQGYTF
CDR3nt: TGCGCCAGCACTCCAGACGGAAGACAAGGCTACACCTTC
d_gene: .
abundance: few
j_gene: TRBJ1-2
v_gene: TRBV10-2

CDR3aa: CASSLYLSPDTQYF
CDR3nt: TGCGCCAGCAGCTTGTACCTTAGCCCAGATACGCAGTATTTT
d_gene: .
abundance: .
j_gene: TRBJ2-3
v_gene: TRBV5-1

CDR3aa: CASSLGFSGRNTGELFF
CDR3nt: TGCGCCAGCAGCTTGGGGTTTAGCGGGAGGAACACCGGGGAGCTGTTTTTT
d_gene: TRBD2
abundance: few
j_gene: TRBJ2-2
v_gene: TRBV5-1